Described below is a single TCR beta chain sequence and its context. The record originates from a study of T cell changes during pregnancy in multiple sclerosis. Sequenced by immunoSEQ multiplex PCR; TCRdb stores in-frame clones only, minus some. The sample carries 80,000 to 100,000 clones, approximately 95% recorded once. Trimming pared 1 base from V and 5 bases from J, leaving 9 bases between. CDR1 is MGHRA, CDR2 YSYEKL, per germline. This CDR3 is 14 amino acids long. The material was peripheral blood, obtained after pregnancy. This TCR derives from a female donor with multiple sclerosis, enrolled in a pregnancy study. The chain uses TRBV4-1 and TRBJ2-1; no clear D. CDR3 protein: CASSQGDWDNEQFF. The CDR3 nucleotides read TGCGCCAGCAGCCAAGGTGACTGGGACAATGAGCAGTTCTTC.